This passage covers 9 T cell receptor beta chains from one sample sequenced in a study of shared clonotypes between healthy human individuals. Measured with immunoSEQ multiplex PCR; TCRdb has only the in-frame clones, and not every one. The data show some 1,400,000 clones, roughly 97% seen once. The sequenced sample consisted of naive CD4+ T cells sorted from blood. Regarding subset: CD45RA+ positively selected. These receptors all come from a man aged 25 to 40 in good health.

This clone appeared once. This chain uses TRBV10-3 with TRBJ2-1; 11 bases align to TRBD1. The V segment lost 6 bases and the J segment 3 bases; nucleotides outside the gene matches: 1. The CDR3 length is 14 residues. Germline V gene lookup returns CDR1 ENHRY and CDR2 SYGVKD. CDR3 bases: TGTGCCATCAGGGGACAGGGGGTCTACAATGAGCAGTTCTTC. Residues: CAIRGQGVYNEQFF.

The genes are TRBV6-5 and TRBJ2-7; weak D call: TRBD1 (7 bases). Germline V gene lookup returns CDR1 MNHEY and CDR2 SVGAGI. The CDR3 loop spans 14 amino acids. The germline V and J ends were trimmed by 4 bases and 6 bases, with 16 bases remaining between them. The CDR3 DNA follows: TGTGCCAGCAGTTCCCGACAGGGAGGACGCGAGCAGTACTTC. It yields the protein CASSSRQGGREQYF.

Worth noting for this clone: Other DNA variants within this sample encode the same CDR3. The CDR3 loop is CASSPLDGTDTQYF. CDR3 nucleotides: TGTGCCAGCTCACCTCTGGACGGCACAGATACGCAGTATTTT. The J gene is TRBJ2-3, the V gene TRBV18; D ambiguous. Trimming removed 3 bases from V and 1 base from J, with 8 bases in between. Germline CDR1 KGHSH, CDR2 LQKENI. The CDR3 sequence is 14 residues long.

The chain recombines TRBV28 with TRBJ2-1; 8 positions agree with TRBD1. This CDR3 is 15 amino acids long. J lost 5 bases, V lost 5 bases, and 8 bases had no gene match. Germline V gene data show CDR1 as MDHEN and CDR2 as SYDVKM. The CDR3 spells CASSQTGVGNNEQFF. DNA of the CDR3: TGTGCCAGCAGTCAGACAGGGGTGGGTAACAATGAGCAGTTCTTC.

The sample holds one count of this clone. CDR3 amino acids: CATGAGTAKWPQHF. The CDR3 region has the DNA TGTGCCACAGGGGCCGGGACCGCTAAATGGCCCCAGCATTTT. The V call is TRBV10-3, the J call TRBJ1-5; D might be TRBD1 (6 bases). The ends were cut back, 10 bases at V and 9 bases at J, with 22 bases in the middle. The germline V gene encodes CDR1 ENHRY and CDR2 SYGVKD. This CDR3 region has 14 residues.

CDR3 sequence (DNA): TGTGCCAGCAGTGGGGCTTCCGGGACAGGGGGCACTGAAGCTTTCTTT. Translation gives CASSGASGTGGTEAFF. The rearrangement links TRBV25-1 to TRBJ1-1, with 11 bases matching TRBD1. Germline-derived CDR1 and CDR2 are MGHDK and SYGVNS. J lost 4 bases, V lost 4 bases, and 8 bases had no gene match. The CDR3 consists of 16 residues. Full variable domain (missing parts from reference TRBV25-1 and TRBJ1-1): EADIYQTPRYLVIGTGKKITLECSQTMGHDKMYWYQQDPGMELHLIHYSYGVNSTEKGDLSSESTVSRIRTEHFPLTLESARPSHTSQYLCASSGASGTGGTEAFFGQGTRLTVV.

The chain combines TRBV11-2 with TRBJ2-7, with D possibly being TRBD2 (6 bases). Germline V gives CDR1 SGHAT, CDR2 FQNNGV. This CDR3 spans 16 amino acids. Trimming left V 5 bases short and J 2 bases short, with 19 bases between. The CDR3 DNA is TGTGCCAGCAGCCCCCTGATTGGAGGGCCGGCCTACGAGCAGTACTTC. It yields the protein CASSPLIGGPAYEQYF.

The CDR3 reads CASSVVDRVRSYEQYF. The CDR3 DNA follows: TGTGCCAGCAGCGTAGTGGACAGGGTAAGATCCTACGAGCAGTACTTC. The chain is built from TRBV9 and TRBJ2-7, with 8 bases matching TRBD1. Germline trimming cut 0 bases from V and 1 base from J; bases unmatched to any gene: 6. Germline V gene lookup returns CDR1 SGDLS and CDR2 YYNGEE. The CDR3 has 16 residues.

Comment on this clone: The identical CDR3 is also encoded by other nucleotide sequences in the sample. The chain joins TRBV27 to TRBJ1-5; no clear D. The CDR3 is made up of 15 amino acids. The ends were cut back, 3 bases at V and 0 bases at J, with 9 bases in the middle. Germline loops: CDR1 MNHEY, CDR2 SMNVEV (reference sequence). The CDR3 here is CASSFRGNSNQPQHF. CDR3 DNA sequence: TGTGCCAGCAGTTTTCGAGGGAATAGCAATCAGCCCCAGCATTTT.